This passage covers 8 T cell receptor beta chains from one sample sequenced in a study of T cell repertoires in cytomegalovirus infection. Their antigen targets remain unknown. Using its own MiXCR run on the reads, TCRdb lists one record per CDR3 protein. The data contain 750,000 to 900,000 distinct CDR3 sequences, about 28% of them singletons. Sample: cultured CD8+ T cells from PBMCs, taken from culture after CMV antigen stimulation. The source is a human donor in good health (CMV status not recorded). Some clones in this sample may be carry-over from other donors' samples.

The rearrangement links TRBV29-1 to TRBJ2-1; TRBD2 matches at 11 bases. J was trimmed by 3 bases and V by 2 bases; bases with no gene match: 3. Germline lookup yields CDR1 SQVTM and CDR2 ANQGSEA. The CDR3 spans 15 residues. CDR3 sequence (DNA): TGCAGCGTTGAATTTCTAGCGGGGGGCTACAATGAGCAGTTCTTC. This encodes CSVEFLAGGYNEQFF.

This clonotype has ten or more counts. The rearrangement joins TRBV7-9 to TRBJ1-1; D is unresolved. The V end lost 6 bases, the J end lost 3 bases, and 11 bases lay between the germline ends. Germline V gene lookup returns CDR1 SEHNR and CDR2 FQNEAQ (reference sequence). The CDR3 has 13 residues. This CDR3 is CASRPDGYTEAFF. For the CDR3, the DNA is TGTGCCAGCAGACCGGACGGATACACTGAAGCTTTCTTT.

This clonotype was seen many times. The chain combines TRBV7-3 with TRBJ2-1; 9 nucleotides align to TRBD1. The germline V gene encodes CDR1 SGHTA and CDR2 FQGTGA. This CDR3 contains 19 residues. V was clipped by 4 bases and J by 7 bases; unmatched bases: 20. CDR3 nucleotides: TGTGCCAGCAGCTCCCCAATTTCTACCCGACAGGGGGTTCGGAATGAGCAGTTCTTC. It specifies CASSSPISTRQGVRNEQFF.

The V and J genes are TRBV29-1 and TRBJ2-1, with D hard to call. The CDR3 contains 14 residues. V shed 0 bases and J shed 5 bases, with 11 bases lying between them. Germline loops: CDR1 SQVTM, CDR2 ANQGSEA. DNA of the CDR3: TGCAGCGTTGAAGATTTGGCAGAAGACAATGAGCAGTTCTTC. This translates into CSVEDLAEDNEQFF.

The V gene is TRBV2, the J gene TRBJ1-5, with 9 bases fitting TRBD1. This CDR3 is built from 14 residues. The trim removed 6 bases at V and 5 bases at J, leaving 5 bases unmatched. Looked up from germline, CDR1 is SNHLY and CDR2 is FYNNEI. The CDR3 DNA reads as TGTGCCAGCAGCGGGACAGGGACATATCAGCCCCAGCATTTT. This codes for CASSGTGTYQPQHF.

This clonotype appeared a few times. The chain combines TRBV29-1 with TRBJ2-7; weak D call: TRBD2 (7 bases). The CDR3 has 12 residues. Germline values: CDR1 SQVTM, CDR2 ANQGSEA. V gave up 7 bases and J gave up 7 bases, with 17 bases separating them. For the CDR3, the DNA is TGCAGCGGGCGCGGGGGCGCGGGGGAGCAGTACTTC. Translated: CSGRGGAGEQYF.

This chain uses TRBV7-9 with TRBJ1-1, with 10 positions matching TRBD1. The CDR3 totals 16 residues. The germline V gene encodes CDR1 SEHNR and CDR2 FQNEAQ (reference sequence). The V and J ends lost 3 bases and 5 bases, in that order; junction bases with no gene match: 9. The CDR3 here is CASSLGGTGVGTEAFF. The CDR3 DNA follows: TGTGCCAGCAGCTTGGGGGGGACAGGGGTCGGTACTGAAGCTTTCTTT.

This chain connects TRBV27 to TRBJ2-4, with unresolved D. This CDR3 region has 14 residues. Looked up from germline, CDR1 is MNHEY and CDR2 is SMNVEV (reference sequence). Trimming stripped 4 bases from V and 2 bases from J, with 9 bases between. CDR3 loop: CASSSLGPKNIQYF. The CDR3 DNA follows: TGTGCCAGCAGTTCGCTAGGTCCCAAAAACATTCAGTACTTC.